Listed below are T cell receptor beta chains from one sample, sequenced in a study of blood T cell repertoires in COVID-19. The protocol was immunoSEQ multiplex PCR, while the TCRdb copy is restricted to in-frame clones and leaves out a portion. The table lists over 150,000 clones, about 80% of them singletons. Input material: peripheral blood. Receptor source: a woman aged 70 to 79 with acute or convalescent COVID-19. Both conserved end residues are trimmed from each CDR3. Each record gives: J gene, V gene, CDR3 protein.

j_call: TRBJ1-6; v_call: TRBV27; cdr3_aa: ASSPGQTNSPLH
j_call: TRBJ2-7; v_call: TRBV11-2; cdr3_aa: ASSFQRGEVYEQY
j_call: TRBJ2-4; v_call: TRBV27; cdr3_aa: ASSPSPGQRENIQY
j_call: TRBJ2-5; v_call: TRBV21-1; cdr3_aa: ASSTLAGAIYQETQY
j_call: TRBJ1-6; v_call: TRBV7-8; cdr3_aa: ASSPAGTANSPLH
j_call: TRBJ2-1; v_call: TRBV5-1; cdr3_aa: ASSLASGSYNEQF
j_call: TRBJ2-7; v_call: TRBV10-3; cdr3_aa: ATQGTSSSEQY
j_call: TRBJ1-2; v_call: TRBV6-1; cdr3_aa: ASSELWDSYGYT
j_call: TRBJ2-7; v_call: TRBV5-8; cdr3_aa: ASSLGDSLYEQY
j_call: TRBJ2-7; v_call: TRBV12-5; cdr3_aa: ASGPPGGSYEQY
j_call: TRBJ2-7; v_call: TRBV5-6; cdr3_aa: ASRPSGSPPYEQY